One sample yielded the 30 T cell receptor beta chains listed below, sequenced in a study of radiotherapy plus CTLA-4 blockade in lung cancer (dated by TCRdb to about 2018). Libraries were built with the immunoSEQ multiplex PCR assay. The clones in this table, taken by TCRdb from immuneACCESS, are in-frame only. Not every clone is retained; where verified, under half of the shortfall comes from an unresolved V gene, and the cause of the rest is unknown. The sample table shows some 15,000 clones, and around 70% are seen once. The ten largest account for 53% of the sample. The sample consisted of peripheral blood, taken from a patient treated with radiotherapy plus ipilimumab. These receptor sequences come from a human donor with non-small cell lung cancer whose response to radiotherapy plus ipilimumab could not be evaluated.

This chain joins TRBV27 and TRBJ1-3, with D perhaps TRBD1 (5 bases). Trimming removed 2 bases at V and 3 bases at J, with 20 bases between. CDR1 MNHEY and CDR2 SMNVEV come from the germline V gene (reference sequence). The CDR3 loop spans 18 amino acids. The CDR3 loop is CASSLRRGSQGGGNTIYF. CDR3 sequence (DNA): TGTGCCAGCAGTTTACGTCGGGGGTCCCAGGGTGGTGGAAACACCATATATTTT.

The rearrangement links TRBV7-2 to TRBJ1-2; 9 positions match TRBD1. The ends lost 5 bases at V and 5 bases at J; junction bases unmatched: 6. This CDR3 contains 14 residues. The germline V gene has CDR1 SGHTA and CDR2 FQGNSA. The CDR3 reads CASSPGTGSYGYTF. CDR3 in DNA: TGTGCCAGCAGCCCGGGGACAGGGTCTTATGGCTACACCTTC. Together with reference TRBV7-2 and TRBJ1-2, the CDR3 gives the full variable domain: GAGVSQSPSNKVTEKGKDVELRCDPISGHTALYWYRQSLGQGLEFLIYFQGNSAPDKSGLPSDRFSAERTGGSVSTLTIQRTQQEDSAVYLCASSPGTGSYGYTFGSGTRLTVV.

This chain links TRBV28 with TRBJ1-1; 9 bases fit TRBD1. The V gene end was trimmed by 7 bases and the J gene end by 1 base; junction bases not matched to a gene: 4. From germline, CDR1 is MDHEN and CDR2 SYDVKM. The CDR3 has 14 amino acids. In DNA form, the CDR3 reads TGTGCCAGCAAAGACAGGGGGTCGAACACTGAAGCTTTCTTT. Its protein is CASKDRGSNTEAFF.

Comment on this clone: The junction shows a germline mismatch at one end, possibly a read error. The chain carries TRBV4-3 and TRBJ2-1, with 7 bases aligning to TRBD1. Per the germline V gene, CDR1 is LGHNA and CDR2 is YSLEER. The CDR3 runs to 16 residues. The CDR3 DNA reads TGCGCCAGCGGCCAAGATTTGGGACAGCCTATCAATGAGCAGTTCTTC. Translating gives CASGQDLGQPINEQFF.

The chain joins TRBV19 to TRBJ1-2, with 12 positions matching TRBD1. The CDR3 loop spans 15 amino acids. V was pared by 3 bases and J by 7 bases, with 6 bases of the junction left unmatched. Germline V gives CDR1 LNHDA, CDR2 SQIVND (reference sequence). The CDR3 sequence is CASSISGTGGTGYTF. The CDR3 DNA follows: TGTGCCAGTAGTATCTCCGGGACAGGGGGCACTGGCTACACCTTC.

This chain links TRBV19 with TRBJ2-3; D not certain. The CDR3 length is 13 residues. Germline CDR1 LNHDA, CDR2 SQIVND (reference sequence). V was pared by 1 base and J by 5 bases, with 7 bases between. CDR3 protein: CASSIGTGDTQYF. The CDR3 region has the DNA TGTGCCAGTAGTATAGGCACGGGAGATACGCAGTATTTT.

This rearrangement joins TRBV19 to TRBJ1-1; TRBD1 aligns across 8 bases. Germline CDR1 LNHDA, CDR2 SQIVND (reference sequence). The V gene end was trimmed by 6 bases and the J gene end by 0 bases; junction bases not matched to a gene: 6. The CDR3 is 15 amino acids. CDR3 residues: CASRGPDRVNTEAFF. CDR3 nucleotide sequence: TGTGCCAGTAGAGGCCCGGACAGGGTGAACACTGAAGCTTTCTTT.

With regard to this clone: One junction end disagrees with the germline gene, perhaps due to a read error. The chain has TRBV5-1 and TRBJ2-2; 9 positions match TRBD1. The CDR3 contains 15 residues. The germline gives CDR1 SGHRS, CDR2 YFSETQ. For the CDR3, the DNA is TGCGCCAGCAGCCCTACCACAGGGGGCACCGGGGAGCTGCTTTTT. As protein: CASSPTTGGTGELLF. The variable domain in full, with the rest retrieved from reference TRBV5-1 and TRBJ2-2, is KAGVTQTPRYLIKTRGQQVTLSCSPISGHRSVSWYQQTPGQGLQFLFEYFSETQRNKGNFPGRFSGRQFSNSRSEMNVSTLELGDSALYLCASSPTTGGTGELLFGEGSRLTVL.

This sequence joins TRBV27 and TRBJ1-6, with D uncertain. Germline CDR1 MNHEY, CDR2 SMNVEV (reference sequence). V was shortened by 6 bases and J by 1 base, with 13 bases between the two germline ends. This CDR3 is 16 amino acids long. This CDR3 reads CASRRGEISYNSPLHF. CDR3 DNA sequence: TGTGCCAGCAGGCGGGGAGAGATTTCCTATAATTCACCCCTCCACTTT.

CDR3 sequence (DNA): TGTGCCAGCAGCTTTAGCGGGGGGGCCAAAGAGACCCAGTACTTC. Translated, it gives CASSFSGGAKETQYF. J is TRBJ2-5 and V is TRBV7-2; 11 bases align to TRBD2. This CDR3 contains 15 residues. V dropped 3 bases and J dropped 3; count of bases not matched to a gene: 3. Per the germline V gene, CDR1 is SGHTA and CDR2 is FQGNSA.

This chain connects TRBV10-3 to TRBJ2-5; 7 bases map to TRBD2. CDR1 and CDR2 (germline): ENHRY, SYGVKD. The CDR3 loop spans 18 amino acids. V was pared by 3 bases and J by 1 base, with 14 bases of the junction left unmatched. CDR3 bases: TGTGCCATCAGTGACCTCCGGATAAGCGGGGTGCTCCAAGAGACCCAGTACTTC. Its protein product is CAISDLRISGVLQETQYF.

The chain combines TRBV4-1 with TRBJ1-1; TRBD1 agrees at 7 bases. CDR3 length: 12 amino acids. CDR1 is MGHRA, CDR2 YSYEKL, per germline. V dropped 4 bases and J dropped 8; count of bases not matched to a gene: 4. The CDR3 region is CASSLATGEAFF. In DNA form, the CDR3 reads TGCGCCAGCAGCCTAGCGACAGGGGAAGCTTTCTTT.

This chain uses TRBV12-5 with TRBJ2-3, with TRBD2 identical over 10 bases. The CDR3 length is 16 residues. The germline V gene has CDR1 LGHNT and CDR2 FRNRAP. V was clipped by 2 bases and J by 2 bases; unmatched bases: 4. CDR3 sequence (DNA): TGTGCTAGTGGTTTGAGGCTAGCGGGGGCCACAGATACGCAGTATTTT. It translates to CASGLRLAGATDTQYF.

The genes are TRBV9 and TRBJ2-5; a possible D gene is TRBD1 (6 bases). The CDR3 is made up of 15 amino acids. V shed 6 bases and J shed 2 bases, with 17 bases lying between them. Germline V gene sequence: CDR1 SGDLS, CDR2 YYNGEE. Here the CDR3 reads CASTPRGGIQETQYF. CDR3 nucleotide sequence: TGTGCCAGCACCCCCCGAGGGGGAATACAAGAGACCCAGTACTTC. Full variable domain (outside the CDR3, taken from reference TRBV9 and TRBJ2-5): DSGVTQTPKHLITATGQRVTLRCSPRSGDLSVYWYQQSLDQGLQFLIQYYNGEERAKGNILERFSAQQFPDLHSELNLSSLELGDSALYFCASTPRGGIQETQYFGPGTRLLVL.

J is TRBJ2-7 and V is TRBV5-6, with a possible D match to TRBD2 (6 bases). The CDR3 is 12 residues long. Trimming stripped 0 bases from V and 7 bases from J, with 8 bases between. CDR1 is SGHDT and CDR2 is YYEEEE in the germline V gene. For the CDR3, the DNA is TGTGCCAGCAGCTTGGGGGCGGGGGAGCAGTACTTC. Its protein product is CASSLGAGEQYF.

The CDR3 region is CASSDWRRANTGELFF. CDR3 DNA: TGTGCCAGCAGTGATTGGCGCAGGGCAAACACCGGGGAGCTGTTTTTT. This rearrangement joins TRBV6-1 to TRBJ2-2, with TRBD1 as a possible D gene (5 bases). Trimming pared 3 bases from V and 2 bases from J, leaving 13 bases between. The CDR3 loop spans 16 amino acids. The germline gives CDR1 MNHNS, CDR2 SASEGT.

This clone was found a few times. V usage is TRBV30 and J usage is TRBJ1-2, with D tentatively TRBD1 (5 bases). Per the germline V gene, CDR1 is GTSNPN and CDR2 is SVGIG (reference sequence). V gave up 0 bases and J gave up 2 bases, with 7 bases separating them. This CDR3 has 13 residues. Here the CDR3 reads CAWSVSGNYGYTF. The CDR3 nucleotides are TGTGCCTGGAGTGTGTCAGGGAACTATGGCTACACCTTC.

The sample holds a few counts of this clone. The chain joins TRBV5-1 to TRBJ2-3, with D possibly being TRBD1 (6 bases). Germline V gene sequence: CDR1 SGHRS, CDR2 YFSETQ. Trimming stripped 0 bases from V and 1 base from J, with 6 bases between. The CDR3 sequence is 14 residues long. The CDR3 DNA sequence: TGCGCCAGCAGCTTGGGGGGGCGCACAGATACGCAGTATTTT. This encodes CASSLGGRTDTQYF.

V is TRBV6-1 and J is TRBJ1-4, with D tentatively TRBD1 (5 bases). This CDR3 spans 14 amino acids. Germline loops: CDR1 MNHNS, CDR2 SASEGT. V lost 5 bases, J lost 2 bases, and 9 bases lay in between. The CDR3 nucleotides read TGTGCCAGCAGTACAGGTTCCACTAATGAAAAACTGTTTTTT. Translating gives CASSTGSTNEKLFF.

The CDR3 DNA is TGTGCCAGCAAGGAACGGGACTATGGCTACACCTTC. Amino acids: CASKERDYGYTF. This rearrangement joins TRBV6-5 to TRBJ1-2; D unresolved. The CDR3 totals 12 residues. CDR1 and CDR2 from the germline V gene are MNHEY and SVGAGI. Trimming took 7 bases from V and 3 from J, leaving 9 bases between them.

The rearrangement joins TRBV13 to TRBJ1-1; D ambiguous. Trimming pared 2 bases from V and 6 bases from J, leaving 7 bases between. CDR3 length: 12 residues. The germline V gene has CDR1 PRHDT and CDR2 FYEKMQ (reference sequence). In nucleotides, the CDR3 is TGTGCCAGCAGCTTAATCCCTGCTGAAGCTTTCTTT. This codes for CASSLIPAEAFF.

The sample holds one count of this clone. The junction differs from germline at one of its ends, possibly a read error. At the DNA level, this CDR3 is encoded by other sequences in the same sample as well. The chain recombines TRBV6-5 with TRBJ1-6; 7 bases map to TRBD1. The CDR3 length is 13 residues. Germline V CDR1 and CDR2: MNHEY, SVGAGI. CDR3 DNA: TGTGCCAGCAGTAAGACAGGGAATTCCCCCCTCCACTTT. Residues: CASSKTGNSPLHF.

The chain joins TRBV7-9 to TRBJ2-7; TRBD1 agrees at 8 bases. V shed 5 bases and J 4 bases; nucleotides not matched to a gene: 4. Germline V gene sequence: CDR1 SEHNR, CDR2 FQNEAQ (reference sequence). This CDR3 region has 13 residues. The CDR3 coding sequence is TGTGCCAGCAGCCTGGGGACAGGTTACGAGCAGTACTTC. Its translation is CASSLGTGYEQYF.

This rearrangement joins TRBV6-6 to TRBJ1-1; the D is unclear. The germline gives CDR1 MNHNY, CDR2 SVGAGI (reference sequence). CDR3 size: 15 residues. Trimming cost V 2 bases and J 4 bases, with 14 bases left between them. The CDR3 nucleotides read TGTGCCAGCAGTTACGACCTCGGGGTGGGCACTGAAGCTTTCTTT. Translation: CASSYDLGVGTEAFF.

This chain links TRBV7-3 with TRBJ1-2; 7 nucleotides agree with TRBD1. With 4 bases clipped from V and 5 bases from J, the junction kept 10 bases outside the gene matches. CDR3 length equals 15 residues. Looked up from germline, CDR1 is SGHTA and CDR2 is FQGTGA. This CDR3 is CASSSQAGGPYGYTF. DNA for the CDR3: TGTGCCAGCAGCTCCCAGGCAGGGGGGCCTTATGGCTACACCTTC.

This chain links TRBV28 with TRBJ1-2; tentative D call: TRBD1 (5 bases). Germline CDR1 is MDHEN and CDR2 is SYDVKM. V lost 2 bases to trimming and J lost 3 bases, with 7 bases between them. The CDR3 totals 13 residues. The CDR3 spells CASSLGGDYGYTF. The CDR3, as DNA: TGTGCCAGCAGTTTAGGAGGGGACTATGGCTACACCTTC.

V usage is TRBV5-5 and J usage is TRBJ2-2, with 12 bases fitting TRBD2. V shed 3 bases, J shed 5 bases, and the junction held 2 bases outside the gene matches. The CDR3 spans 15 residues. The V gene's germline CDR1 is SGHKS and CDR2 YYEKEE (reference sequence). CDR3 amino acids: CASSWTSGDTGELFF. DNA of the CDR3: TGTGCCAGCAGCTGGACTAGCGGGGATACCGGGGAGCTGTTTTTT. Using reference TRBV5-5 and TRBJ2-2 for the parts outside the CDR3, the full variable domain is DAGVTQSPTHLIKTRGQQVTLRCSPISGHKSVSWYQQVLGQGPQFIFQYYEKEERGRGNFPDRFSARQFPNYSSELNVNALLLGDSALYLCASSWTSGDTGELFFGEGSRLTVL.

Points on this clone: Germline is not matched at one junction end, which may reflect a read error. Written as DNA, the CDR3 is TGCGCCAGCAGGTTGGAGGCGGAGGCTTCGGGCTATGGCTACACCTTC. It specifies CASRLEAEASGYGYTF. The chain employs TRBV5-1 and TRBJ1-2; D ambiguous. Looked up from germline, CDR1 is SGHRS and CDR2 is YFSETQ. CDR3 size: 16 residues.

This clone was detected only a few times. The gene calls are TRBV18 and TRBJ2-1; D may be TRBD1 (5 bases). Germline V gene data show CDR1 as KGHSH and CDR2 as LQKENI. There are 16 residues in the CDR3. The V gene lost 0 bases and the J gene lost 2 bases, with 11 bases spanning the gap. CDR3 amino acids: CASSPPLAGTYNEQFF. CDR3 nucleotides: TGTGCCAGCTCACCACCTCTGGCAGGGACCTACAATGAGCAGTTCTTC.

The rearrangement uses TRBV18 and TRBJ1-6; maybe TRBD1 (5 bases). The germline CDR1 and CDR2 sequences are KGHSH and LQKENI. The CDR3 sequence is 14 residues long. V was trimmed by 3 bases and J by 10 bases, leaving 13 bases between them. DNA for the CDR3: TGTGCCAGCTCACCTCCGGTGGGGGGGTCACCCCTCCACTTT. Translation gives CASSPPVGGSPLHF.